The T cell receptor beta chain under discussion was sequenced for a study of T cells in localized non-small cell lung cancer. Only in-frame clones appear in the TCRdb table, and some are missing; sequencing was by immunoSEQ multiplex PCR. Of 45,000 to 60,000 clones in the sample, 70% to 90% were seen once. The study's findings and limits: Because sequencing included only one region (of the tumor), heterogeneity remains possible. Blood T cell density predicted longer survival; adjacent-lung clonality, shorter. Uninvolved adjacent lung had higher T cell clonality than tumor and all other tissues. A median around 57 of the top 100 tumor clones appeared in adjacent lung.

This CDR3 region has 14 residues. From germline, CDR1 is SNHLY and CDR2 FYNNEI. J lost 9 bases, V lost 4 bases, and 3 bases had no gene match. This clone was detected only a few times. Its specificity is unknown. The TCR originated in a man aged 40-75 years with stage II lung adenocarcinoma. Source: PBMCs, taken before any cancer treatment. The rearrangement links TRBV2 to TRBJ1-6; TRBD1 agrees at 10 bases. DNA of the CDR3: TGTGCCAGCAGTGTGACAGGGGGCGGTTCACCCCTCCACTTT. Residues: CASSVTGGGSPLHF.